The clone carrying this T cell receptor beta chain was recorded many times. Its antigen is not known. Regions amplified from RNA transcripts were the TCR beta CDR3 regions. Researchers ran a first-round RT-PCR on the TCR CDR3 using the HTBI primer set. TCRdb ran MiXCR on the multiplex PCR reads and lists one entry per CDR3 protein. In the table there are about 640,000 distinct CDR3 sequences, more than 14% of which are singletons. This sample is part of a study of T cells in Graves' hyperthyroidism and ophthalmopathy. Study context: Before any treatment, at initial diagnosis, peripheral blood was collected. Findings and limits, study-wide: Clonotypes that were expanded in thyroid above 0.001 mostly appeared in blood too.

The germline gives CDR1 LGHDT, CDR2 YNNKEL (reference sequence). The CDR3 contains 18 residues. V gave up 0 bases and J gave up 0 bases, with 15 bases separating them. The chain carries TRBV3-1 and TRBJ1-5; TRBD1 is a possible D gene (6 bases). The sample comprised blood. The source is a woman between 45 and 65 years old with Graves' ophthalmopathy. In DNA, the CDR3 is TGTGCCAGCAGCCAAGACACCGCAGGGGTTTATAGCAATCAGCCCCAGCATTTT. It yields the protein CASSQDTAGVYSNQPQHF.